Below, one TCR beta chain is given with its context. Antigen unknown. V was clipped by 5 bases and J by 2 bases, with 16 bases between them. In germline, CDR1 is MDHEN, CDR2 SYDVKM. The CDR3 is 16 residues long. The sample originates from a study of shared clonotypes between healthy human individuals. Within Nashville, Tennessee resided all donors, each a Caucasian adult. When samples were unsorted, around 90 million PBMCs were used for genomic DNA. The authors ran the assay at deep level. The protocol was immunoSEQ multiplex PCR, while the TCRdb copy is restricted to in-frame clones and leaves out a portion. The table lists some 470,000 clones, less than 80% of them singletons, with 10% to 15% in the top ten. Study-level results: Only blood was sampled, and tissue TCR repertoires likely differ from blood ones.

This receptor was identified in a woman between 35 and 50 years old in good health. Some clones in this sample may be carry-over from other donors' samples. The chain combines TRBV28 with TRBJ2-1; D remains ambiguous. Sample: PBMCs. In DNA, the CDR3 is TGTGCCAGCAGTGCAAAGTGGGGTAGGGCCTACAATGAGCAGTTCTTC. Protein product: CASSAKWGRAYNEQFF.